This entry is about one TCR beta chain. The antigen is undetermined. V was pared by 3 bases and J by 6 bases, with 7 bases of the junction left unmatched. Germline values: CDR1 GTSNPN, CDR2 SVGIG (reference sequence). CDR3 size: 14 residues. The entry originates in a study of CD8+ T cells in alopecia areata. On the study more broadly: Tofacitinib administration persisted for 6 to 18 months, succeeded by 6 months off drug.

The authors extracted RNA and reverse transcribed it into cDNA as the sequencing template. Only in-frame clones appear in the TCRdb table, and some are missing; sequencing was by immunoSEQ multiplex PCR. The table includes under 350,000 clones, roughly 60% detected once. Study results and caveats: Sequence data from scalp samples additionally include resident alphabeta T cells of normal skin.

Treatment: oral pan-JAK inhibitor, 5-10 mg twice daily. Lesional scalp punch biopsies and peripheral blood came from alopecia areata patients. PBMCs served as the source from which CD4+ and CD8+ T cells were sorted. Sequenced here: CD4+ T cells sorted from blood, sampled at week 24, from a patient treated with tofacitinib. The receptor was derived from a human donor with alopecia areata. The chain has TRBV30 and TRBJ1-4; TRBD1 matches 7 bases. The CDR3 reads CAWSPGQFHEKLFF. CDR3 coding DNA: TGTGCCTGGAGCCCGGGACAGTTTCATGAAAAACTGTTTTTT.